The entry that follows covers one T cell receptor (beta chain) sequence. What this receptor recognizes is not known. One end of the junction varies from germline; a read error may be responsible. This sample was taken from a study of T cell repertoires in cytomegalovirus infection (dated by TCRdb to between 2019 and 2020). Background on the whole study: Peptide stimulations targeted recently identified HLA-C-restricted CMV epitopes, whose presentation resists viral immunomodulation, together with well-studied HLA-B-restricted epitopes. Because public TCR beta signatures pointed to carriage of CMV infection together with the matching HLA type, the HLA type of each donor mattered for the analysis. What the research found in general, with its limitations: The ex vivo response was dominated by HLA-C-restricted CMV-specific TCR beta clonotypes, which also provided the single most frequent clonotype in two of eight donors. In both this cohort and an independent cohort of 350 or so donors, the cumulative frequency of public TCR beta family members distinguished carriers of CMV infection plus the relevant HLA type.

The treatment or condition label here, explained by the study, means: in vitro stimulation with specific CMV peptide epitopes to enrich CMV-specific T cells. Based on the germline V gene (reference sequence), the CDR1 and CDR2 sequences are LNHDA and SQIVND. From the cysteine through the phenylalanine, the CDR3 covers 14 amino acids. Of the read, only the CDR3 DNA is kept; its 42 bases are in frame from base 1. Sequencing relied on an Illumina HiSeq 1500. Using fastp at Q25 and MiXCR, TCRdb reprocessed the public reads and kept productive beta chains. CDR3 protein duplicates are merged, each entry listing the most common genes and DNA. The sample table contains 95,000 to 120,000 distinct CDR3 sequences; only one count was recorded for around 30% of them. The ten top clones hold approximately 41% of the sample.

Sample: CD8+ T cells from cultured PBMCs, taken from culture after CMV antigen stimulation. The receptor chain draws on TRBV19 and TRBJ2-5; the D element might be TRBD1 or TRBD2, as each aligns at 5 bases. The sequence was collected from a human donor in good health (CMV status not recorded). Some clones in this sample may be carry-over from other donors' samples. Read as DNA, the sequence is TGTGCCAGTAGTCCCCGGGACCACCAAGGGACCCAGTACTTC. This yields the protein CASSPRDHQGTQYF.